A single sample gave rise to the 23 T cell receptor beta chains below, sequenced in a study of Ad26.COV2.S vaccination and SARS-CoV-2 variants. Clones were sequenced by immunoSEQ multiplex PCR, and TCRdb holds only the in-frame ones, with some missing. Here the sample spans about 680,000 clones, roughly 90% being singletons. This sample's treatment: over 15 received Ad26.COV2.S at low or high dose, single or two shots; roughly five received placebo; per-sample allocation not given. Specimens were obtained on day 63 following the first vaccine or placebo injection. The sequenced sample was peripheral blood, obtained in a trial of Ad26.COV2.S vaccine versus placebo. The receptor source for this set is a person between 18 and 65 years old who received the Ad26.COV2.S COVID-19 vaccine or a placebo.

The gene calls are TRBV19 and TRBJ2-4; tentatively, D is TRBD1 or TRBD2 (6 bases each). V lost 4 bases and J 7 bases, leaving 11 bases between the germline ends. Germline V lookup: CDR1 LNHDA, CDR2 SQIVND (reference sequence). The CDR3 contains 13 residues. This CDR3 is CASSTEGGNIQYF. The CDR3 DNA follows: TGTGCCAGTAGTACCGAAGGGGGGAACATTCAGTACTTC.

This clone was detected a few times. This chain uses TRBV4-2 with TRBJ1-2; no clear D gene. V was cut by 0 bases and J by 4 bases, with 6 bases left in between. Germline CDR1 and CDR2: LGHNA and YNFKEQ. This CDR3 is 13 amino acids long. CDR3 amino acids: CASSQEAIYGYTF. In DNA, the CDR3 is TGTGCCAGCAGCCAAGAGGCTATCTATGGCTACACCTTC.

This clone was detected only once. The chain employs TRBV5-4 and TRBJ2-5, with D tentatively TRBD2 (6 bases). The ends were cut back, 4 bases at V and 5 bases at J, with 18 bases in the middle. The CDR3 extends over 15 amino acids. Germline values: CDR1 SGHNT, CDR2 YYREEE (reference sequence). In DNA form, the CDR3 reads TGTGCCAGCAGCCCACTCGGGGGTGGTGGTGAGACCCAGTACTTC. Translation: CASSPLGGGGETQYF.

The rearrangement joins TRBV18 to TRBJ1-1; D remains ambiguous. The germline V and J ends were trimmed by 5 bases and 1 base, with 11 bases remaining between them. This CDR3 is 14 amino acids long. Germline-derived CDR1 and CDR2 are KGHSH and LQKENI. CDR3 coding DNA: TGTGCCAGCTCATCAGTCCCCTGGAACACTGAAGCTTTCTTT. Its protein product is CASSSVPWNTEAFF.

The chain combines TRBV12-3 or TRBV12-4 with TRBJ2-1; D is uncertain. Trimming removed 6 bases at V and 3 bases at J, with 9 bases between. The CDR3 sequence is 13 residues long. The CDR3 loop reads CASSPELYNEQFF. CDR3 sequence (DNA): TGTGCCAGCAGCCCCGAGCTCTACAATGAGCAGTTCTTC.

The chain recombines TRBV15 with TRBJ1-4; possible D gene TRBD1, 5 bases. The CDR3 runs to 14 residues. CDR1 LNHNV and CDR2 YYDKDF come from the germline V gene (reference sequence). V dropped 6 bases and J dropped 4 bases, with 12 bases sitting between them. CDR3 protein: CATREGQGNEKLFF. CDR3 nucleotides: TGTGCCACCAGGGAGGGGCAGGGTAATGAAAAACTGTTTTTT.

V is TRBV19 and J is TRBJ2-1, with D perhaps TRBD2 (5 bases). V lost 5 bases to trimming and J lost 7 bases, with 18 bases between them. Germline V gives CDR1 LNHDA, CDR2 SQIVND (reference sequence). The CDR3 consists of 15 residues. CDR3 protein: CASSLQSQPGNEQFF. The DNA of the CDR3 is TGTGCCAGTAGTCTTCAGTCTCAACCGGGGAATGAGCAGTTCTTC.

The CDR3 DNA follows: TGTGCCAGCTCATCGGACAGGGGGTCCTACAATGAGCAGTTCTTC. Encoded protein: CASSSDRGSYNEQFF. The chain has TRBV18 and TRBJ2-1; 10 bases agree with TRBD1. The CDR3 is 15 residues long. Germline CDR1 and CDR2: KGHSH and LQKENI. J was trimmed by 1 base and V by 5 bases; bases with no gene match: 2.

The CDR3 protein is CASSYSPGGSSYEQYF. The DNA for the CDR3 is TGTGCCAGCAGTTACTCTCCAGGGGGCAGCTCCTACGAGCAGTACTTC. V usage is TRBV6-5 and J usage is TRBJ2-7; 8 positions agree with TRBD1. The CDR3 consists of 16 residues. V lost 0 bases and J lost 0; bases outside the gene matches: 4. CDR1 MNHEY and CDR2 SVGAGI come from the germline V gene.

The gene calls are TRBV29-1 and TRBJ2-7; D gene uncertain. The germline V gene encodes CDR1 SQVTM and CDR2 ANQGSEA. The V and J ends lost 1 base and 7 bases respectively, with 11 bases between them. This CDR3 has 12 residues. The CDR3 DNA is TGCAGCGTTGAAGTTCGGGCCTGGGAGCAGTACTTC. Translation gives CSVEVRAWEQYF.

The chain uses TRBV18 and TRBJ1-5, with a possible D match to TRBD1 (6 bases). The ends were cut back, 3 bases at V and 1 base at J, with 13 bases in the middle. Germline V gene sequence: CDR1 KGHSH, CDR2 LQKENI. The CDR3 loop spans 16 amino acids. The CDR3 is CASSPAGAGSNQPQHF. The DNA for the CDR3 is TGTGCCAGCTCACCCGCAGGGGCTGGGAGCAATCAGCCCCAGCATTTT.

In nucleotides, the CDR3 is TGTGCCAGCAGCTTAAGAGGGAACTATGGCTACACCTTC. Translated, it gives CASSLRGNYGYTF. V is TRBV7-8 and J is TRBJ1-2; D gene unclear. Trimming shortened V by 2 bases and J by 2 bases, and 6 bases separated the two germline ends. CDR3 length: 13 amino acids. Germline CDR1 SGHVS, CDR2 FQNEAQ.

The rearrangement uses TRBV19 and TRBJ1-1, with D unclear. V was clipped by 6 bases and J by 0 bases, with 14 bases between them. The CDR3 spans 15 residues. From germline, CDR1 is LNHDA and CDR2 SQIVND (reference sequence). The CDR3 coding sequence is TGTGCCAGTAGGGGCCGCCGGACGCTGAACACTGAAGCTTTCTTT. Encoded protein: CASRGRRTLNTEAFF.

The genes are TRBV12-5 and TRBJ2-5; maybe TRBD1 (6 bases). Trimming removed 3 bases from V and 5 bases from J, with 13 bases in between. Germline CDR1 and CDR2: LGHNT and FRNRAP. This CDR3 has 14 residues. Here the CDR3 DNA reads TGTGCTAGTGGTTTCGAGGGGGAACGGGAGACCCAGTACTTC. It yields the protein CASGFEGERETQYF.

The chain employs TRBV27 and TRBJ2-5, with TRBD2 as a possible D gene (6 bases). The CDR3 is 13 residues long. Germline V lookup: CDR1 MNHEY, CDR2 SMNVEV (reference sequence). V dropped 3 bases and J dropped 8 bases, with 13 bases sitting between them. In DNA form, the CDR3 reads TGTGCCAGCAGTTTTCAGGGAGGTGGTACCCAGTACTTC. This translates into CASSFQGGGTQYF.

This chain uses TRBV6-6 with TRBJ1-6; no reliable D call. This CDR3 comprises 15 residues. CDR1 is MNHNY and CDR2 is SVGAGI in the germline V gene (reference sequence). Trimming stripped 6 bases from V and 0 bases from J, with 9 bases between. CDR3 residues: CASSEMSSYNSPLHF. The CDR3 coding sequence is TGTGCCAGCAGCGAAATGAGCTCCTATAATTCACCCCTCCACTTT.

The rearrangement uses TRBV24-1 and TRBJ2-1; D not certain. The V end lost 4 bases, the J end lost 0 bases, and 9 bases lay between the germline ends. The germline gives CDR1 KGHDR, CDR2 SFDVKD. CDR3 length: 15 residues. CDR3 loop: CATSDPGYSYNEQFF. CDR3 bases: TGTGCCACCAGTGACCCAGGATACTCCTACAATGAGCAGTTCTTC.

The chain has TRBV2 and TRBJ2-3, with a possible D match to TRBD2 (7 bases). Trimming pared 10 bases from V and 0 bases from J, leaving 17 bases between. The CDR3 totals 15 residues. In germline, CDR1 is SNHLY, CDR2 FYNNEI. The CDR3 nucleotides read TGTGCCACCCGGAGGGAGGGGGTTAGCACAGATACGCAGTATTTT. Protein: CATRREGVSTDTQYF.

V and J are TRBV24-1 and TRBJ2-3, with TRBD1 identical over 9 bases. This CDR3 has 13 residues. The germline V gene has CDR1 KGHDR and CDR2 SFDVKD. Trimming cost V 4 bases and J 5 bases; bases outside gene matches: 0. CDR3 DNA sequence: TGTGCCACCAGTGAGGACAGGGGAGATACGCAGTATTTT. This codes for CATSEDRGDTQYF.

The V call is TRBV5-8, the J call TRBJ2-2; 7 positions agree with TRBD1. CDR3 length: 15 amino acids. Germline-derived CDR1 and CDR2 are SGHTS and YDEGEE. V gave up 0 bases and J gave up 2 bases; unmatched junction bases: 1. Written as DNA, the CDR3 is TGTGCCAGCAGCTTGGGACAGGGAAACACCGGGGAGCTGTTTTTT. It codes for CASSLGQGNTGELFF.

The rearrangement uses TRBV29-1 and TRBJ1-1; no clear D. This CDR3 is built from 15 residues. The germline V gene encodes CDR1 SQVTM and CDR2 ANQGSEA. V lost 0 bases and J 3 bases, leaving 14 bases between the germline ends. The CDR3: CSVEDRHRSYTEAFF. CDR3 DNA: TGCAGCGTTGAAGACCGACATAGGAGCTACACTGAAGCTTTCTTT.

Of note for this clone: In the same sample, other DNA sequences code for this CDR3. The chain links TRBV5-1 to TRBJ2-1, with 10 bases identical to TRBD2. The CDR3 runs 15 residues. Trimming removed 1 base from V and 2 bases from J; junction bases left unmatched: 0. Per germline, CDR1 SGHRS and CDR2 YFSETQ. The CDR3 sequence: CASSLTSGTYNEQFF. In DNA form, the CDR3 reads TGCGCCAGCAGCTTGACTAGCGGGACCTACAATGAGCAGTTCTTC.

This chain joins TRBV19 and TRBJ2-2, with D tentatively TRBD1 (7 bases). CDR3 size: 15 residues. V gave up 5 bases and J gave up 5 bases, with 15 bases separating them. Germline assignment: CDR1 LNHDA and CDR2 SQIVND (reference sequence). CDR3 coding DNA: TGTGCCAGTAGTCCACCGACAGGGAGGACCGGGGAGCTGTTTTTT. The encoded protein is CASSPPTGRTGELFF.